The sequence of this T cell receptor (beta chain) was determined in a study of cytomegalovirus exposure and HLA in healthy donors. Across the whole study: Of some 410 genotyped donors, around 80% grouped in the Caucasian-associated ancestry cluster.

Primers: 60 Vbeta forward and 13 Jbeta reverse. Produced via immunoSEQ multiplex PCR; TCRdb's table is partial and in-frame only. The data contain about 120,000 clones, approximately 75% of them singletons. By sample share, this clone is medium-sized. This CDR3 contains 16 residues. V dropped 5 bases and J dropped 0; count of bases not matched to a gene: 7. CDR1 and CDR2 (germline): SGHVS, FNYEAQ. The TCR was taken from a woman aged 45-59 years in good health and CMV-seronegative. The sample taken for sequencing was PBMCs. The rearrangement uses TRBV7-6 and TRBJ2-7; 10 bases align to TRBD1. The DNA for the CDR3 is TGTGCCAGCAGCCCCGGACAGGGGGTTCTCTCCTACGAGCAGTACTTC. It encodes CASSPGQGVLSYEQYF.